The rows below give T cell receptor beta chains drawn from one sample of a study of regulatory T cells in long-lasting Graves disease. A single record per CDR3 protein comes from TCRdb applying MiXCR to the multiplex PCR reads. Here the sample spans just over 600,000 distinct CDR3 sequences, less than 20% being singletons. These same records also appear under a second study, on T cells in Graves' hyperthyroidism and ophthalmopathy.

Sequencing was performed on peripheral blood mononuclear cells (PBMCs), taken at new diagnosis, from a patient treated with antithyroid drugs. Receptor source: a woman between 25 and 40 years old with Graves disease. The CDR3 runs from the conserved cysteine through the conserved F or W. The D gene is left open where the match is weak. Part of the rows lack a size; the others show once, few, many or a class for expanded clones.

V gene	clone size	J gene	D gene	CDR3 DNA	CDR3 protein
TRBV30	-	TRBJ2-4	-	TGTGCCTGGAGTGTACTCCCGGCCCTTCAGTACTTC	CAWSVLPALQYF
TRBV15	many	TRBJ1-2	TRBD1	TGTGCCACCAGCGTATCGACAGGGGGCCAGGGTGGCTACACCTTC	CATSVSTGGQGGYTF
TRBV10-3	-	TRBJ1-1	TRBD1	TGTGCCATCACCCCGGGACAGGGGGCTGAAGCTTTCTTT	CAITPGQGAEAFF
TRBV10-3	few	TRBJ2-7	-	TGTGCCATCAGTGAGTCGATGGGCTCTACCGGCGACGAGCAGTACTTC	CAISESMGSTGDEQYF
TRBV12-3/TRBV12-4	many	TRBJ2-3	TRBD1	TGTGCCAGCAGTCAGGGACAGGGGTACACAGATACGCAGTATTTT	CASSQGQGYTDTQYF
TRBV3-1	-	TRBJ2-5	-	TGTGCCAGCAGCGCGATTGTTACCGGGAGTGGGGGAGAGACCCAGTACTTC	CASSAIVTGSGGETQYF
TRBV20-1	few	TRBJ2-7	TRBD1	TGCAGTGCTAGGAGCCAGGGGGCATACGAGCAGTACTTC	CSARSQGAYEQYF
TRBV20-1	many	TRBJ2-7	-	TGCAGTGCCCCTGAGGCAGCGAGACGAAGCTCCTACGAGCAGTACTTC	CSAPEAARRSSYEQYF
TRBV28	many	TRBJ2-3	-	TGTGCCAGCCGTTTCACAGATACGCAGTATTTT	CASRFTDTQYF
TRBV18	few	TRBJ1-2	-	TGTGCCAGCTCACCCGCGGAATTGGGAGGCTACACCTTC	CASSPAELGGYTF
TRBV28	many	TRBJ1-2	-	TGCGCCAGCAGCTTTGGCGGGATAGGCTACACCTTC	CASSFGGIGYTF
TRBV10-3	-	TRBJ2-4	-	TGTGCCATCAGTGAGTCGAGGCTAGCCAAAAACATTCAGTACTTC	CAISESRLAKNIQYF
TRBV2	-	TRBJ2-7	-	TGTGCCAACTCTCGGGGCTACGAGCAGTACTTC	CANSRGYEQYF
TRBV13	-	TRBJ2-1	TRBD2	TGTGCCAGCAGCTTAGGAACTAGCGGTAGAAAGTTCTTC	CASSLGTSGRKFF
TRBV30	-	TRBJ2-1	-	TGTGCCTGGAGTGTAGACAGAAATGAGCAGTTCTTC	CAWSVDRNEQFF
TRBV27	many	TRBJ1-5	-	TGTGCCAGCAGTTTTGGGGGGGGCGGCAATCAGCCCCAGCATTTT	CASSFGGGGNQPQHF
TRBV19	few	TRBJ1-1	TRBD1	TGTGCCAGTAGTCACGGACAGGGCCGAACTTACACTGAAGCTTTCTTT	CASSHGQGRTYTEAFF
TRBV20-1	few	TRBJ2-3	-	TGCAGTGCTAGAGCCCCAATTCAGGTACCAGATACGCAGTATTTT	CSARAPIQVPDTQYF
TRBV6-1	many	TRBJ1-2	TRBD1	TGTGCCAGCACCGGACAGGGGACGGGCTACACCTTC	CASTGQGTGYTF
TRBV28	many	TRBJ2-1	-	TGTGCCAGCAGCGCCGGGCGGTCTTGGCGCGGTGAGCAGTTCTTC	CASSAGRSWRGEQFF
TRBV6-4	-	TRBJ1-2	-	TGTGCCAGCAGTGACTCTCCGGGGAACCCCTATGGCTACACCTTC	CASSDSPGNPYGYTF
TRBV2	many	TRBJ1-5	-	TGTGCCAGCAGTGACAACAGGGATCAGCCCCAGCATTTT	CASSDNRDQPQHF
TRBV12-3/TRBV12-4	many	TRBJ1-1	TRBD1	TGTGCCAGCAGCTTCACAGGGGACACTGAAGCTTTCTTT	CASSFTGDTEAFF
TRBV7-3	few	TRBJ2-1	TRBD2	TGTGCCAGCAGCTTAACGCGGGGGAGTGATGAGCAGTTCTTC	CASSLTRGSDEQFF
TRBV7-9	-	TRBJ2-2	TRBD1	TGTGCCAGCTCGACAGGGTCCGTCACCGGGGAGCTGTTTTTT	CASSTGSVTGELFF
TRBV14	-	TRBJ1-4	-	TGTGCCAGCAGCCAAGTACTTGGACACCACTATGGTGAAAAACTGTTTTTT	CASSQVLGHHYGEKLFF
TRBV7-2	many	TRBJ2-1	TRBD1	TGTGCCAGCAGCTTAGCGTGGGGGACAGTAAACAATGAGCAGTTCTTC	CASSLAWGTVNNEQFF
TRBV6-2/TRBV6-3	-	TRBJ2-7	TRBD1	TGTGCCAGCAGGAAGGGACAGAATTACGAGCAGTACTTC	CASRKGQNYEQYF
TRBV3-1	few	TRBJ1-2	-	TGTGCCAGCAGCCAAGTTAAGGGGTACTATGGCTACACCTTC	CASSQVKGYYGYTF
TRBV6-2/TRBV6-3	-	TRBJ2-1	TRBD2	TGTGCCAGCAGTGGACTAGCGGGAACTGAGCAGTTCTTC	CASSGLAGTEQFF
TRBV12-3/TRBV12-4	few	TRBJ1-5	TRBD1	TGTGCCAGCAGCTCCGGGACAGACCATCAGCCCCAGCATTTT	CASSSGTDHQPQHF
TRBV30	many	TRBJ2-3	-	TGTGCCTGGACAGGGATGGATACGCAGTATTTT	CAWTGMDTQYF
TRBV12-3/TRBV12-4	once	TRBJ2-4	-	TGTGCCACCTCCGGGAGTGGTCTAGCCAAAAACATTCAGTACTTC	CATSGSGLAKNIQYF
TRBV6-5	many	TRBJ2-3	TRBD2	TGTGCCAGCAGTTACGAGGGAGGGGGCACAGATACGCAGTATTTT	CASSYEGGGTDTQYF
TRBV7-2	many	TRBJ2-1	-	TGTGCCAGCAGCACACAGGGTACGACCCCTGGGGAGCAGTTCTTC	CASSTQGTTPGEQFF
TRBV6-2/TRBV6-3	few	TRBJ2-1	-	TGTGCCAGCAGTTACTCTACTGCCTACAATGAGCAGTTCTTC	CASSYSTAYNEQFF
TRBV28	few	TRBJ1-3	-	TGTGCCAGCAGCCCAGGACACCGGAGCTCTGGAAACACCATATATTTT	CASSPGHRSSGNTIYF
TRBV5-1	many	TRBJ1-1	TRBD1	TGCGCCAGCAGCTCAAACCCTGGACAGGGCGGCACTGAAGCTTTCTTT	CASSSNPGQGGTEAFF
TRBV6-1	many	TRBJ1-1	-	TGTGCCAGCAGGGGGGGGTTCAACACTGAAGCTTTCTTT	CASRGGFNTEAFF
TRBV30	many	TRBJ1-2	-	TGTGCCTGGAGTGTTAGGATACTCTATGGCTACACCTTC	CAWSVRILYGYTF
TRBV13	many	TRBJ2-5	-	TGTGCCAGCAGCTATAACCAAGAGACCCAGTACTTC	CASSYNQETQYF
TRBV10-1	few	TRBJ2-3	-	TGCGCCAGCAGTGACGGAGGGAATACGCAGTATTTT	CASSDGGNTQYF
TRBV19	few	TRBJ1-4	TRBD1	TGTGCCAGTAGGAGACAGGGGATCGGTGAAAAACTGTTTTTT	CASRRQGIGEKLFF
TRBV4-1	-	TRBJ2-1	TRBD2	TGCGCCAGCAGCTTTAGCGGGAGGACGATTGGGGATGAGCAGTTCTTC	CASSFSGRTIGDEQFF
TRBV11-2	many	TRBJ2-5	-	TGTGCCAGTAGGGCCCGGTGGGGAGAGACCCAGTACTTC	CASRARWGETQYF
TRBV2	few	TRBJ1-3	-	TGTGCCAGCAAGGCCTGGGCCGAGGATGGAAACACCATATATTTT	CASKAWAEDGNTIYF
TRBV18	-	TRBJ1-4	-	TGTGCCAGCTCACCAGTACGCCAGGCGGCAACTAATGAAAAACTGTTTTTT	CASSPVRQAATNEKLFF
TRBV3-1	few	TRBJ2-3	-	TGTGCCAGCAGCCTGGGTCGGAAGGCAGATACGCAGTATTTT	CASSLGRKADTQYF
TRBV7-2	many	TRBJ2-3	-	TGTGCCAGCAGCTTAGGCGTTTCCCTGTACACAGATACGCAGTATTTT	CASSLGVSLYTDTQYF
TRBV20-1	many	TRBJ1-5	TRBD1	TGCAGTGCTAGACGCGAACAGGGGTTTCAGCCCCAGCATTTT	CSARREQGFQPQHF
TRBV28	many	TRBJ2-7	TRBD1	TGTGCCAGCAGGGGACAGCTACCTGAGCAGTACTTC	CASRGQLPEQYF
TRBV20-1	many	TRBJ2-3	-	TGCAGTGCTAGACACCCGAACCAGGGAGTGGATACGCAGTATTTT	CSARHPNQGVDTQYF
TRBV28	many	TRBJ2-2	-	TGTGCCAGCACCCCCAAAGGGTCGGTATCGGGCGGGGAGCTGTTTTTT	CASTPKGSVSGGELFF
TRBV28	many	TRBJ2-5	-	TGTGCCAGCAGTACCCCCCCCCAAGAGACCCAGTACTTC	CASSTPPQETQYF